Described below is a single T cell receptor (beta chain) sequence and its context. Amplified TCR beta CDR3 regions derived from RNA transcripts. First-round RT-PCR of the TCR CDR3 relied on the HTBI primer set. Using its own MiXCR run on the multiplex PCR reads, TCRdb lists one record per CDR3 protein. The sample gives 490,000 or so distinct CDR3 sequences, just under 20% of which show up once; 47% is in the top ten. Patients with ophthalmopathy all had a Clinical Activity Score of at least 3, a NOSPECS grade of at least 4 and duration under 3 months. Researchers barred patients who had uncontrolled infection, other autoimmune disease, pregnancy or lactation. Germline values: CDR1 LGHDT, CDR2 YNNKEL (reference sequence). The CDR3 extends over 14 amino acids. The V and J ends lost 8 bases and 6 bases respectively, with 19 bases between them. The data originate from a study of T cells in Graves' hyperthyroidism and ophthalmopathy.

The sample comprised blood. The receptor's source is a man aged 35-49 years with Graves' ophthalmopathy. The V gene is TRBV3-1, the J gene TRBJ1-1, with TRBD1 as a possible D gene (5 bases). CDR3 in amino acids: CASSEGSHPSEAFF. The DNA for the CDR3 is TGTGCCAGCTCCGAGGGGAGCCACCCCTCTGAAGCTTTCTTT.